The entry below gives a single T cell receptor (beta chain) sequence along with its context. Its antigen remains unidentified. Samples came from healthy bone marrow donors. The PCR used 60 Vbeta and 13 Jbeta primers. The assay was immunoSEQ multiplex PCR, and TCRdb's table has in-frame clones only and misses some. The table records about 150,000 clones, around 60% of them present only once. The CDR3 runs to 16 residues. The trim removed 0 bases at V and 10 bases at J, leaving 9 bases unmatched. The germline V gene encodes CDR1 LGHNA and CDR2 YNFKEQ. The entry originates in a study of cytomegalovirus exposure and HLA in healthy donors. Findings and limits, study-wide: The authors later linked a missense DCLRE1C variant to TCR beta V- and J-gene trimming.

The V call is TRBV4-2, the J call TRBJ2-1; 10 bases line up with TRBD2. The sequenced sample was PBMCs. This clonotype was sampled from a woman between 55 and 75 years old in good health and CMV-seropositive. CDR3 sequence (DNA): TGTGCCAGCAGCCAAGAATCTAGCGGGAGCTCTCCCGAGCAGTTCTTC. It is translated as CASSQESSGSSPEQFF.